One sample yielded the 32 T cell receptor beta chains listed below, sequenced in a study of Ad26.COV2.S vaccination and SARS-CoV-2 variants. As for treatment: over 15 received Ad26.COV2.S at low or high dose, single or two shots; several received placebo; per-sample allocation not given. Specimen acquisition occurred on day 63 following the initial vaccine or placebo injection. Method: immunoSEQ multiplex PCR; TCRdb's copy keeps in-frame clones and lacks some. The sample lists 300,000 to 400,000 clones; about 85% were seen once. The sequencing used peripheral blood, collected in a trial of Ad26.COV2.S vaccine versus placebo. These receptors all come from a person between 18 and 59 years old who received the Ad26.COV2.S COVID-19 vaccine or a placebo.

CDR3 DNA: TGCAGTGCTAGAGCCTCGGGTGAGCAGTTCTTC. Protein product: CSARASGEQFF. The chain couples TRBV20-1 to TRBJ2-1; D gene uncertain. Germline V gene sequence: CDR1 DFQATT, CDR2 SNEGSKA (reference sequence). There are 11 residues in the CDR3. The V and J ends lost 1 base and 9 bases respectively, with 7 bases between them.

This chain joins TRBV5-7 and TRBJ1-1; 10 positions agree with TRBD1. TRBV5-7 is recorded as an ORF, its role being uncertain. The V and J ends lost 5 bases and 1 base, in that order; junction bases with no gene match: 5. This CDR3 is 15 amino acids long. CDR3 loop: CASSWTGGSNTEAFF. The CDR3 region has the DNA TGTGCCAGCAGTTGGACAGGGGGTTCGAACACTGAAGCTTTCTTT.

The chain couples TRBV5-1 to TRBJ2-7; 10 nucleotides match TRBD1. Germline V gene data show CDR1 as SGHRS and CDR2 as YFSETQ. The ends lost 4 bases at V and 4 bases at J; junction bases unmatched: 8. This CDR3 has 15 residues. CDR3 bases: TGCGCCAGCAGCGTAGGGACAGGGGTTGCTTACGAGCAGTACTTC. Its translation: CASSVGTGVAYEQYF.

This chain's CDR3 is CASLGGGGTYEQYF. DNA of the CDR3: TGTGCCAGCTTGGGGGGAGGAGGAACCTACGAGCAGTACTTC. The chain links TRBV18 to TRBJ2-7; D may be TRBD2 (6 bases). CDR1 is KGHSH, CDR2 LQKENI, per germline. The CDR3 is 14 residues long. The V and J ends lost 7 bases and 2 bases respectively, with 15 bases between them.

This clone was counted a single time. The same CDR3 also results from other DNA sequences found in this sample. V is TRBV6-5 and J is TRBJ2-7, with D tentatively TRBD1 (6 bases). Trimming stripped 2 bases from V and 1 base from J, with 6 bases between. The CDR3 has 13 amino acids. Looked up from germline, CDR1 is MNHEY and CDR2 is SVGAGI. CDR3 in DNA: TGTGCCAGCAGTTACAGGGGGTCCTACGAGCAGTACTTC. Translating it yields CASSYRGSYEQYF.

V and J are TRBV18 and TRBJ1-5; weak D call: TRBD1 (5 bases). The germline gives CDR1 KGHSH, CDR2 LQKENI. Trimming shortened V by 5 bases and J by 6 bases, and 14 bases separated the two germline ends. The CDR3 runs to 14 residues. In DNA, the CDR3 is TGTGCCAGCTCAAGGCAGGGAGGGACTCAGCCCCAGCATTTT. Protein sequence: CASSRQGGTQPQHF.

This clone was counted a single time. The genes are TRBV5-4 and TRBJ2-7; 8 bases align to TRBD2. Germline V gene sequence: CDR1 SGHNT, CDR2 YYREEE (reference sequence). The ends lost 4 bases at V and 1 base at J; junction bases unmatched: 10. The CDR3 length is 16 residues. CDR3 coding DNA: TGTGCCAGCAGCCCGGGGGGGGGACAATCGTCCTACGAGCAGTACTTC. Its protein is CASSPGGGQSSYEQYF.

V gene TRBV5-1 combines with J gene TRBJ2-1, with D tentatively TRBD2 (6 bases). In germline, CDR1 is SGHRS, CDR2 YFSETQ. Trimming pared 2 bases from V and 7 bases from J, leaving 13 bases between. This CDR3 spans 14 amino acids. DNA for the CDR3: TGCGCCAGCAGCTTCGGGAGTTCAGGGAATGAGCAGTTCTTC. Protein sequence: CASSFGSSGNEQFF.

V gene TRBV6-5 combines with J gene TRBJ2-5, with TRBD1 as a possible D gene (6 bases). Trimming removed 10 bases from V and 1 base from J, with 19 bases in between. Germline lookup yields CDR1 MNHEY and CDR2 SVGAGI. The CDR3 length is 15 residues. Here the CDR3 reads CAIRKGDRRQETQYF. CDR3 nucleotide sequence: TGTGCCATTAGAAAGGGGGATAGACGCCAAGAGACCCAGTACTTC.

V is TRBV5-4 and J is TRBJ2-6; D is uncertain. The V gene lost 2 bases and the J gene lost 4 bases, with 4 bases spanning the gap. Germline V gene sequence: CDR1 SGHNT, CDR2 YYREEE (reference sequence). The CDR3 runs 13 residues. The CDR3 here is CASSFTGANVLTF. CDR3 DNA sequence: TGTGCCAGCAGCTTTACCGGGGCCAACGTCCTGACTTTC.

The CDR3 nucleotides read TGCGCCAGCAGCCAAGCCCCCAATGAGCAGTTCTTC. This gives the protein CASSQAPNEQFF. The chain has TRBV4-1 and TRBJ2-1; D ambiguous. The germline V and J ends were trimmed by 1 base and 6 bases, with 4 bases remaining between them. Germline CDR1 and CDR2: MGHRA and YSYEKL. CDR3 size: 12 residues.

The V call is TRBV2, the J call TRBJ2-1, with 10 bases that match TRBD2. Germline-derived CDR1 and CDR2 are SNHLY and FYNNEI. The CDR3 length is 15 residues. V lost 5 bases to trimming and J lost 4 bases; unmatched junction nucleotides: 5. As DNA, the CDR3 is TGTGCCAGCAGTCTAAGGACTAGCGGATACAATGAGCAGTTCTTC. This translates into CASSLRTSGYNEQFF.

In its sample, this clone was seen once. The rearrangement joins TRBV5-4 to TRBJ2-1; 11 bases are shared with TRBD2. CDR1 is SGHNT and CDR2 is YYREEE in the germline V gene (reference sequence). There are 17 residues in the CDR3. V lost 0 bases, J lost 3 bases, and 5 bases stayed unmatched. The CDR3, as DNA: TGTGCCAGCAGCTTGGCGACCGGGACTAGCGGCTACAATGAGCAGTTCTTC. Translated: CASSLATGTSGYNEQFF.

The gene calls are TRBV6-6 and TRBJ2-7; 8 nucleotides agree with TRBD1. The CDR3 covers 14 residues. J lost 3 bases, V lost 0 bases, and 1 base had no gene match. Germline V gene lookup returns CDR1 MNHNY and CDR2 SVGAGI (reference sequence). In DNA, the CDR3 is TGTGCCAGCAGTTACTCTGGGACAGGCTACGAGCAGTACTTC. Translating gives CASSYSGTGYEQYF.

The V gene is TRBV7-9, the J gene TRBJ2-1; 8 nucleotides agree with TRBD1. Trimming took 4 bases from V and 7 from J; bases not matched to a gene: 12. The CDR3 is 16 residues long. In germline, CDR1 is SEHNR, CDR2 FQNEAQ (reference sequence). In nucleotides, the CDR3 is TGTGCCAGCAGCTCCACGAGGACAGGGTCCGGGAATGAGCAGTTCTTC. Translated, it gives CASSSTRTGSGNEQFF.

This chain connects TRBV11-3 to TRBJ2-7; D ambiguous. V was pared by 2 bases and J by 6 bases, with 14 bases between. From germline, CDR1 is SGHNT and CDR2 YENEEA. The CDR3 loop spans 14 amino acids. In DNA, the CDR3 is TGTGCCAGCAGCTTACGGAGCCTCGGGTCCGAGCAGTACTTC. As protein: CASSLRSLGSEQYF.

V gene TRBV27 combines with J gene TRBJ2-4; weak D call: TRBD2 (5 bases). V shed 2 bases and J shed 6 bases, with 11 bases lying between them. Germline CDR1 reads MNHEY; CDR2 reads SMNVEV (reference sequence). This CDR3 has 14 residues. CDR3 in DNA: TGTGCCAGCAGTTTAGGCGGGTATCTAAACATTCAGTACTTC. Amino acids: CASSLGGYLNIQYF.

This clone was recorded at least ten times. This chain uses TRBV6-4 with TRBJ2-1; 7 positions match TRBD2. The CDR3 loop spans 14 amino acids. Germline trimming cut 3 bases from V and 8 bases from J; bases unmatched to any gene: 7. CDR1 is MRHNA and CDR2 is SNTAGT in the germline V gene. The CDR3 DNA sequence: TGTGCCAGCAGTGAAGGTAGCGGGCAGGATGAGCAGTTCTTC. This sequence encodes CASSEGSGQDEQFF.

This clone has a single count. J is TRBJ2-7 and V is TRBV6-5; TRBD1 matches at 7 bases. Germline V CDR1 and CDR2: MNHEY, SVGAGI. Losses at the gene ends were 5 bases for V and 7 bases for J; bases not matched to a gene: 8. The CDR3 loop spans 13 amino acids. The CDR3 nucleotides are TGTGCCAGCAGTCTGACAGGGACGGAAGAGCAGTACTTC. It is translated as CASSLTGTEEQYF.

The rearrangement links TRBV11-2 to TRBJ2-3; D remains unclear. Trimming took off 5 bases at V and 2 bases at J, with 20 bases between the two ends. The germline CDR1 and CDR2 sequences are SGHAT and FQNNGV. The length of the CDR3 is 17 residues. CDR3 coding DNA: TGTGCCAGCAGCCTACCTCATATGGGCGGCGTCACAGATACGCAGTATTTT. Translating gives CASSLPHMGGVTDTQYF.

The V gene is TRBV15, the J gene TRBJ1-4; D gene uncertain. Germline loops: CDR1 LNHNV, CDR2 YYDKDF (reference sequence). V dropped 0 bases and J dropped 8 bases, with 7 bases sitting between them. The CDR3 totals 13 residues. In DNA form, the CDR3 reads TGTGCCACCAGCAGAGATAGGGAGGAAAAACTGTTTTTT. The encoded protein is CATSRDREEKLFF.

This chain links TRBV11-2 with TRBJ2-7; TRBD1 might be the D (5 bases). V gave up 5 bases and J gave up 4 bases, with 18 bases separating them. The CDR3 extends over 15 amino acids. The germline CDR1 and CDR2 sequences are SGHAT and FQNNGV. The DNA for the CDR3 is TGTGCCAGCAGCCAGGGTTGGGGCGCGACGTACGAGCAGTACTTC. Translated: CASSQGWGATYEQYF.

This sequence joins TRBV14 and TRBJ2-7; 11 bases align to TRBD1. V lost 4 bases, J lost 5 bases, and 13 bases stayed unmatched. Germline CDR1 reads SGHDN; CDR2 reads FVKESK. This CDR3 has 17 amino acids. The CDR3 spells CASSLTGQGALWDEQYF. CDR3 bases: TGTGCCAGCAGCCTAACCGGACAGGGGGCCTTATGGGACGAGCAGTACTTC.

The chain is built from TRBV4-2 and TRBJ1-5; weak D call: TRBD1 (5 bases). Germline CDR1 and CDR2: LGHNA and YNFKEQ. The CDR3 covers 18 residues. The V and J ends lost 4 bases and 1 base respectively, with 20 bases between them. CDR3 in DNA: TGTGCCAGCAGCCCGGGTTCTACGAGACAGATAAGCAATCAGCCCCAGCATTTT. Its protein product is CASSPGSTRQISNQPQHF.

The rearrangement joins TRBV2 to TRBJ2-3; 7 nucleotides line up with TRBD1. Germline trimming cut 5 bases from V and 9 bases from J; bases unmatched to any gene: 8. The germline V gene encodes CDR1 SNHLY and CDR2 FYNNEI. The CDR3 extends over 13 amino acids. This CDR3 reads CASSSRTGGTQYF. The CDR3 DNA is TGTGCCAGCAGTTCGCGGACAGGCGGCACGCAGTATTTT. The whole variable domain, remainder taken from reference TRBV2 and TRBJ2-3, is EPEVTQTPSHQVTQMGQEVILRCVPISNHLYFYWYRQILGQKVEFLVSFYNNEISEKSEIFDDQFSVERPDGSNFTLKIRSTKLEDSAMYFCASSSRTGGTQYFGPGTRLTVL.

This rearrangement joins TRBV13 to TRBJ2-2; 9 bases line up with TRBD1. V shed 9 bases and J 11 bases; nucleotides not matched to a gene: 16. CDR1 PRHDT and CDR2 FYEKMQ come from the germline V gene (reference sequence). The CDR3 sequence is 15 residues long. For the CDR3, the DNA is TGTGCCAGTTGCGGTCCGGGACAGGGAGCTGTTGAGCTGTTTTTT. Amino acids: CASCGPGQGAVELFF.

Notes on this clone: This specimen includes other DNA sequences encoding the same CDR3. This chain connects TRBV27 to TRBJ2-5; no firm D call. The ends were cut back, 0 bases at V and 4 bases at J, with 6 bases in the middle. Germline values: CDR1 MNHEY, CDR2 SMNVEV (reference sequence). The CDR3 runs to 13 residues. CDR3 in DNA: TGTGCCAGCAGTTTATCGAGAGGAGAGACCCAGTACTTC. Amino acids: CASSLSRGETQYF.

J is TRBJ2-7 and V is TRBV15; D uncertain. The CDR3 extends over 13 amino acids. CDR1 is LNHNV and CDR2 is YYDKDF in the germline V gene (reference sequence). Trimming shortened V by 4 bases and J by 2 bases, and 9 bases separated the two germline ends. CDR3 nucleotide sequence: TGTGCCACCAGCATCTGGGATGCCTACGAGCAGTACTTC. Its protein product is CATSIWDAYEQYF.

The genes are TRBV18 and TRBJ2-1, with 11 nucleotides matching TRBD1. Per the germline V gene, CDR1 is KGHSH and CDR2 is LQKENI. The V segment lost 2 bases and the J segment 6 bases; nucleotides outside the gene matches: 3. The CDR3 is made up of 15 amino acids. The CDR3 DNA follows: TGTGCCAGCTCACCATGGGACAGGGGGTCCAATGAGCAGTTCTTC. Its translation: CASSPWDRGSNEQFF.

The CDR3 DNA reads TGTGCCAGCAGTGCCGGGACAGAGAACACTGAAGCTTTCTTT. This encodes CASSAGTENTEAFF. The chain recombines TRBV2 with TRBJ1-1; 7 nucleotides match TRBD1. The V and J ends lost 4 bases and 1 base, in that order; junction bases with no gene match: 3. Germline lookup yields CDR1 SNHLY and CDR2 FYNNEI. The CDR3 covers 14 residues.

The V gene is TRBV6-4, the J gene TRBJ1-2; no reliable D call. CDR3 length equals 17 residues. Per the germline V gene, CDR1 is MRHNA and CDR2 is SNTAGT. Trimming left V 0 bases short and J 3 bases short, with 17 bases between. The CDR3 sequence: CASSDSTPVYLYYGYTF. The CDR3 nucleotides are TGTGCCAGCAGTGACTCTACCCCGGTTTACCTGTACTATGGCTACACCTTC.

The rearrangement joins TRBV5-6 to TRBJ1-2, with D possibly being TRBD1 (5 bases). The CDR3 sequence is 16 residues long. Between the trimmed V and J ends, which lost 1 base and 4 bases, there was a span of 17 bases. Germline V lookup: CDR1 SGHDT, CDR2 YYEEEE. The CDR3 nucleotides are TGTGCCAGCAGCTTGTTCTCAGGACAATTACCCTATGGCTACACCTTC. It encodes CASSLFSGQLPYGYTF.